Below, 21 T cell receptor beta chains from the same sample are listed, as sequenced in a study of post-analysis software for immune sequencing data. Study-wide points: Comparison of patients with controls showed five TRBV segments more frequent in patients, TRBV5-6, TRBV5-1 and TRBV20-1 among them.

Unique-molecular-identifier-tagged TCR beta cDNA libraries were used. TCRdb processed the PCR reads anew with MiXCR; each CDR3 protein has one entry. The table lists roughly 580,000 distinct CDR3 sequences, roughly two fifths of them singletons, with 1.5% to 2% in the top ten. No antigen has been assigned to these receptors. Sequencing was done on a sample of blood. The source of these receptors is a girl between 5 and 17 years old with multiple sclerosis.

CDR3 residues: CSARDSGDSHNSPLHF. CDR3 nucleotides: TGCAGTGCTAGAGACTCAGGGGACAGTCACAATTCACCCCTCCACTTT. The chain has TRBV20-1 and TRBJ1-6, with 7 nucleotides matching TRBD1. The CDR3 has 16 residues. The junction had 9 bases not matched to a gene; V was cut back by 0 bases and J by 7 bases. Looked up from germline, CDR1 is DFQATT and CDR2 is SNEGSKA (reference sequence).

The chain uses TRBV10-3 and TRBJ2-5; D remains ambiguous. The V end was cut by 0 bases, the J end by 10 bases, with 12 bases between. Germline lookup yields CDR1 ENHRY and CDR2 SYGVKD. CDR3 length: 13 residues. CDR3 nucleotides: TGTGCCATCAGTGAGTCGTCGGTTAGAGGCCAGTACTTC. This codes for CAISESSVRGQYF.

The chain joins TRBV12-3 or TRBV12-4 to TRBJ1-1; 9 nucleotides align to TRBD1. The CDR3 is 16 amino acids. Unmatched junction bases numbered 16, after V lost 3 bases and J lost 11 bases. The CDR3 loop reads CASSFGDHPGQGSAFF. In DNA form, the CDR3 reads TGTGCCAGCAGTTTCGGAGACCACCCGGGACAGGGCTCCGCTTTCTTT.

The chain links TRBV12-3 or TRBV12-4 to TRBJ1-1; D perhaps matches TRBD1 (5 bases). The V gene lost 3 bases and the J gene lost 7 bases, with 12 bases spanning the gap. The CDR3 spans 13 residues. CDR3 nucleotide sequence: TGTGCCAGCAGTTTGTCAGGGCCTCTTGAAGCTTTCTTT. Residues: CASSLSGPLEAFF.

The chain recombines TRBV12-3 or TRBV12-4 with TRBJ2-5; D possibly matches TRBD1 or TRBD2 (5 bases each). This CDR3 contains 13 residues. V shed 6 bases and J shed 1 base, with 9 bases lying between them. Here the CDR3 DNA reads TGTGCCAGCAGCAAAGGGACCCAAGAGACCCAGTACTTC. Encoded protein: CASSKGTQETQYF.

CDR3 sequence (DNA): TGCAGTGCTAGAGACAGGGAAGCCCAGTACTTC. Encoded protein: CSARDREAQYF. The chain combines TRBV20-1 with TRBJ2-7; the D gene is possibly TRBD1 (5 bases). Trimming removed 0 bases from V and 10 bases from J, with 10 bases in between. This CDR3 has 11 residues. CDR1 is DFQATT, CDR2 SNEGSKA, per germline (reference sequence).

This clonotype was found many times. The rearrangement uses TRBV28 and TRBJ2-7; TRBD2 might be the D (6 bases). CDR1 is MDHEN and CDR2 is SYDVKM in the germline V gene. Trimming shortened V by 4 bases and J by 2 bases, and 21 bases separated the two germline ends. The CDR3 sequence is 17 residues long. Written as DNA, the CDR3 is TGTGCCAGCAGTTCATTCGGGCGGGGAGCGACACCCTACGAGCAGTACTTC. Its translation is CASSSFGRGATPYEQYF.

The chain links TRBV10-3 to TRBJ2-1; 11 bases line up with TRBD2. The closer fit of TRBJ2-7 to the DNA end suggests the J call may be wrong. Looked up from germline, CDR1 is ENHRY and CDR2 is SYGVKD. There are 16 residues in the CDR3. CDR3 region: CAISVSGRLAGNEQYF. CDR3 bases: TGTGCCATCAGTGTATCCGGGAGACTAGCGGGAAATGAGCAGTACTTC.

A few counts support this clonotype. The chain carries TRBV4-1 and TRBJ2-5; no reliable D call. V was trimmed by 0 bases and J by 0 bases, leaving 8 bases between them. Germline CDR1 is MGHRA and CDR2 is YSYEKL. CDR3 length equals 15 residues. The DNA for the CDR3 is TGCGCCAGCAGCCAAGACCCGGAGTACCAAGAGACCCAGTACTTC. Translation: CASSQDPEYQETQYF.

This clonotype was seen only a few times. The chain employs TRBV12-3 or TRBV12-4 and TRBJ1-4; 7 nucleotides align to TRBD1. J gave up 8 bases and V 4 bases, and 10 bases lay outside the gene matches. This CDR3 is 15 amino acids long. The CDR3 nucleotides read TGTGCCAGCAGTTCGCCCCACAGGGGAGGCGAAAAACTGTTTTTT. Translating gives CASSSPHRGGEKLFF.

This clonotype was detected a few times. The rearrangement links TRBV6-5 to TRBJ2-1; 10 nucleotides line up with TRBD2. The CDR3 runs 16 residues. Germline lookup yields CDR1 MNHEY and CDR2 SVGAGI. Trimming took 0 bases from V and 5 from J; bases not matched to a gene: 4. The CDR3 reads CASSYSSGTSDNEQFF. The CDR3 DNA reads TGTGCCAGCAGTTACTCGTCTGGGACTAGCGACAATGAGCAGTTCTTC.

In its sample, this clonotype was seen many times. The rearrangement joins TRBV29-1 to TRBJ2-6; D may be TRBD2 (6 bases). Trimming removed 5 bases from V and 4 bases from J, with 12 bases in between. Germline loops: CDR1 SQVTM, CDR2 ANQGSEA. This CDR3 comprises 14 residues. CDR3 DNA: TGCAGCGTTAGGGAGGTTGCAGGGGCCAACGTCCTGACTTTC. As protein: CSVREVAGANVLTF.

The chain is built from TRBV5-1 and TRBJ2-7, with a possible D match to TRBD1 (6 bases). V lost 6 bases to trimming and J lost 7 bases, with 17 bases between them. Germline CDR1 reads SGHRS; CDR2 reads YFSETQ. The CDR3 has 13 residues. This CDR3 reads CASKTEQGREQYF. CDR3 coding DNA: TGCGCCAGCAAGACGGAACAGGGCCGGGAGCAGTACTTC.

In DNA form, the CDR3 reads TGTGCCATCAGGGGGGACCAAGAGACCCAGTACTTC. It specifies CAIRGDQETQYF. The chain uses TRBV10-3 and TRBJ2-5; D is tentatively TRBD1 or TRBD2 (5 bases each). V was trimmed by 6 bases and J by 0 bases, leaving 5 bases between them. The CDR3 runs to 12 residues. Germline lookup yields CDR1 ENHRY and CDR2 SYGVKD.

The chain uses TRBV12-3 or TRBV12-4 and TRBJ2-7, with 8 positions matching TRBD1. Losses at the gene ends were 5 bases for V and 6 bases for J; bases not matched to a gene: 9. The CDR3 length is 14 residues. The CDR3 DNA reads TGTGCCAGCAGTGCCCGGGACAGGCCCCGCGAGCAGTACTTC. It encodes CASSARDRPREQYF.

The CDR3 region is CRGNEQFF. CDR3 in DNA: TGCAGGGGGAATGAGCAGTTCTTC. J is TRBJ2-1 and V is TRBV29-1; D unclear. Germline V CDR1 and CDR2: SQVTM, ANQGSEA. CDR3 length: 8 amino acids.

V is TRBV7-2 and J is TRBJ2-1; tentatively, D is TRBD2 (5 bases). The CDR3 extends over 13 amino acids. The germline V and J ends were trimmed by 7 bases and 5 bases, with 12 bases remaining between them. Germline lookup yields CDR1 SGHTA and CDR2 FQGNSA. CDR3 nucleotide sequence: TGTGCCAGCATCCAGCGGAACGACAATGAGCAGTTCTTC. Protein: CASIQRNDNEQFF.

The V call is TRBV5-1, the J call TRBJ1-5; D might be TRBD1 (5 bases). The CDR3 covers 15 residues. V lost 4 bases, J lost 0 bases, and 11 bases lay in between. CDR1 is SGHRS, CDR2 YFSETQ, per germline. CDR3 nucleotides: TGCGCCAGCAGCCTCGGACACCTTAGCAATCAGCCCCAGCATTTT. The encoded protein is CASSLGHLSNQPQHF.

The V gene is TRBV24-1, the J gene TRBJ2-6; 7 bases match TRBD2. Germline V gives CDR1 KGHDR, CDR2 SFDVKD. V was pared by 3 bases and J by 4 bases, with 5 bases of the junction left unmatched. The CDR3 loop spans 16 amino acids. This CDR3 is CATSDTLAAGANVLTF. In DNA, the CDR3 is TGTGCCACCAGTGATACTCTAGCGGCAGGGGCCAACGTCCTGACTTTC.

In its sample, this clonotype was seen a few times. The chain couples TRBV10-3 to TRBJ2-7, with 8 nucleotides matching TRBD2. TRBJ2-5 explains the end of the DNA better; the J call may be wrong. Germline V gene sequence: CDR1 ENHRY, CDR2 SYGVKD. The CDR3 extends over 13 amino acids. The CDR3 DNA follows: TGTGCCATAGCCCTCGGCGGGGGGGAGACCCAGTACTTC. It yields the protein CAIALGGGETQYF.

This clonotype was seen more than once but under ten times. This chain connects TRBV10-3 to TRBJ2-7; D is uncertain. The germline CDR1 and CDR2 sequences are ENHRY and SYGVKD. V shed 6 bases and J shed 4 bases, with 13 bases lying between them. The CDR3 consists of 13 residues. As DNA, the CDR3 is TGTGCCATCAGCGATAGGGTAGGGTACGAGCAGTACTTC. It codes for CAISDRVGYEQYF.